This T cell receptor beta chain was recovered during a study of cytomegalovirus exposure and HLA in healthy donors (dated by TCRdb to 2015 to 2018). Context from the whole study: An earlier analysis of several hundred of the donors reported 250 to 350 Gb of sequence data and some 120 million unique TCR beta sequences from about 180 million T cells. An early release covering roughly 600 HLA-typed donors comprised about 310 gigabases of sequencing data and roughly 85 million unique TCR sequences. A separate validation cohort of about 110 different subjects was used in addition to the approximately 700-subject first cohort. About five DR-DQ haplotypes were treated as single units for association and clustering because of strong linkage in the cohort. Every repertoire in the discovery cohort had been generated on one and the same sequencing platform. On average, around 240,000 unique TCR beta nucleotide sequences were sequenced per donor among 350 to 400 genotyped donors of the cohort, with about 19% of those sequences being non-productive. The later analysis used no new phenotypic data to find candidate immune exposures, relying instead on TCR beta sequences and their occurrence across donors. The study was designed to test whether signatures of past pathogen exposure could be identified by cataloging public T cell receptors. Class I and class II HLA loci were covered by the typing at four-digit resolution. In a later genetic analysis, genome-wide SNP genotypes for 398 of the 666 donors were used, and that subset was treated as a discovery cohort. In an earlier analysis of 500 to 650 of the donors, high-throughput TCR beta sequencing was used to judge whether each TCR beta V gene segment behaved as functional or pseudogenic. The number of typed donors differed by locus: about 620-640 for A, B, C, DRB1 and DQB1; approximately 520 for DQA1; roughly 600 for DPA1; and some 430 for DPB1. The study profiled the T cell repertoires of approximately 700 subjects by immunosequencing and related them to cytomegalovirus serostatus. Donor age, sex, ethnicity and CMV serostatus were collected together with the repertoire data. A later analysis re-examined previously published TCR beta repertoires from over 500 donors and added high-resolution HLA genotyping to investigate patterns of TCR occurrence. The genetic ancestry cluster associated with self-reported Caucasian donors included 81% of the approximately 430 genotyped donors. To predict cytomegalovirus infection status, the study brought together high-throughput TCR immunosequencing, statistical association of individual TCRs with disease status, and machine learning. The study at large found these results: A further reported finding was that TCR beta sequences accurately predicted the HLA-A and HLA-B alleles for most subjects in the first cohort. When HLA alleles, especially DR and DQ, strongly co-occurred, TCR associations were difficult to assign to individual alleles. The only immune exposure information available for the cohort was CMV serostatus. Specific HLA alleles were associated with 16,951 TCR beta sequences at a false discovery rate of 0.05 in a later analysis. Most TCR sequences were seen in very few donors, while some public TCRs were found in many individuals. In a later analysis, several top co-occurrence clusters were reported to appear linked to parvovirus B19, influenza, CMV and Epstein-Barr virus. According to a later analysis, TCR association rates differed among HLA loci, with DRB1 alleles showing the most associated TCRs and HLA-C alleles showing the fewest. Linkage disequilibrium might explain the correlated functional status among segregating V segments, but an unknown experimental factor could not be excluded. A later analysis found that HLA-associated TCR beta chains were more clonally expanded and had lower generation probabilities than equally common non-associated chains. Sequencing depth was assumed to be roughly uniform across donors in the presence/absence analyses, though that assumption may not hold. The 87-base-pair reads could not distinguish some IMGT-functional V segments, including TRBV6-2 and TRBV6-3, so those segments were excluded. The sequencing pipeline was judged likely to have produced a cluster of highly shared sequence variants as a technical artifact. Three of the identified cytomegalovirus-associated TCR beta chains were confirmed in vitro to be specific for cytomegalovirus antigens. According to a later genetic analysis, donors in an Asian-associated ancestry cluster had fewer N-insertions in productive TCRs than the approximately 700-donor mean. A later genetic analysis associated a missense DCLRE1C variant with V-gene and J-gene trimming of TCR beta chains, and an independent cohort replicated the association. In an earlier analysis of 587 of the donors, most TCR beta V segments were observed in productive rearrangements about 90% or about 30% of the time, broadly matching IMGT annotations. Because some donors lacked HLA typing at each locus, the association tests relied only on the typed subset. Cytomegalovirus status was reported to be diagnosed by the classifier with high specificity and sensitivity in both the original and validation cohorts. According to the authors, the approach could potentially be generalized to other disease states and immunological phenotypes. According to a later analysis, most CMV-associated TCR beta chains appeared to be HLA-restricted, and the HLA associations seemed to be driven largely by CMV exposure. Because counts were too low, 15 or so rarely observed V segments, including chromosome 9 orphons, were excluded from the earlier analysis of some 590 of the donors. The study listed 150 to 200 TCR beta chains as associated with cytomegalovirus. The cohort was sequenced for TCR beta chains only, and without alpha or paired-chain data the features that could be detected were limited.

As concerns this clone: Its antigen is not yet known. Per-nucleotide qualities are absent, and no much larger clonotype sits a single base away.

Libraries were constructed by the immunoSEQ multiplex PCR assay. For the multiplex PCR, a mixture combining 60 forward primers for TCR Vbeta segments and 13 reverse primers for TCR Jbeta segments was used. Amplification of the CDR3 region of rearranged TCR beta genes was performed with a multiplex PCR assay on genomic DNA. Amplified TCR beta libraries were sequenced as 87-base-pair reads on the Illumina HiSeq System. Concerning the study's data processing: Across the 666 repertoires, a later analysis counted 78 million or so unique TCR beta chains, some 11 million of which were shared by at least two donors. A nearest-neighbor algorithm error-corrected the raw reads and collapsed the reads into unique sequences, merging closely related sequences to remove PCR and sequencing errors. V, D and J gene segments were assigned by aligning CDR3 sequences to IMGT reference sequences. Each retained sequence needed at least a six-nucleotide match to both a V gene segment and a J gene segment. A rearrangement counted as productive if the CDR3 had no stop codons and remained in frame with V and J, and every other rearrangement counted as non-productive. Following IMGT convention, CDR3 was defined as the stretch from the second conserved V-encoded cysteine up to the conserved J-encoded phenylalanine. In an earlier analysis of around 600 of the donors, sequences lacking an unambiguous match to a single V gene segment were excluded. In an earlier analysis of several hundred of the donors, V segments were called functional above 56.7% productive rearrangements and were called segregating when the between-donor standard deviation exceeded 5%. A statistical classification framework was built for diagnosing cytomegalovirus status from the catalog of TCR beta chain sequences. V and J gene assignment, in a later analysis, came from comparing TCR nucleotide sequences with IMGT/GENE-DB human TR gene sequences. A later analysis assigned CDR3 sequences and most-parsimonious VDJ recombination scenarios with the TCRdist pipeline. In a later analysis, every TCR beta chain was defined by the combination of its CDR3 amino acid sequence and its V-gene family, and reads without a unique V-gene family were dropped. To address suspected cross-contamination and a sequencing artifact, a later analysis removed approximately 600 highly shared, low-generation-probability nucleotide sequences. In a later analysis, a clonal expansion index was calculated for each public chain from normalized within-repertoire ranks of inferred template counts. In a later analysis, generation probabilities were computed using a VDJ recombination model fitted to out-of-frame rearrangements, and the results were checked against IGoR. In a later analysis, TCR-TCR, TCR-HLA and TCR-CMV co-occurrence was scored with hypergeometric tests, and a repertoire-size bias correction was applied to TCR pairs. In a later analysis, false discovery rates were estimated by permuting HLA or CMV assignments 20 times. A later analysis grouped co-occurring TCRs with DBSCAN, adding TCRdist sequence similarity when clustering within HLA-allele-positive subsets. Repertoires with fewer than 30,000 or more than 120,000 public chains, plus five repertoires with anomalous nucleotide sharing, were excluded from co-occurrence clustering. This immuneACCESS table, as held by TCRdb, lists in-frame sequences with V and J called but not all clones. Of the missing ones, under half trace to an unresolved V gene in checked studies; the others have no known cause. The DNA was the basis for D and trimming; V, J and clone size are from that table. For this sample the table gives over 65,000 clones, of which around 77% were detected only once. The ten largest clonotypes hold 2.5% to 4% of the sample.

Germline trimming: 4 bases from V, 1 base from J; junction bases outside gene matches: 3. The CDR3 has 14 amino acids, counting the end cysteine and phenylalanine. Only the CDR3 portion is preserved as DNA: 42 bases, with reading frame beginning at the first base. The germline V gene specifies SGDLS as CDR1 and YYNGEE as CDR2. The cohort was made up of 650 to 700 healthy bone marrow donors. All cohort members were sampled while nominally healthy, although unrecorded immune exposures were likely present. The donor tested CMV seronegative and was one of the 352 seronegative cohort members. A peripheral blood sample was collected from each donor, and TCR beta sequencing was performed on peripheral blood mononuclear cells. The Qiagen DNeasy Blood Extraction Kit was used to extract genomic DNA from the blood cell samples.

This TCR was recovered from a man aged 45 to 65 in good health and CMV-seronegative. In this chain, TRBV9 is recombined with TRBJ2-7, and 9 bases in between align with TRBD2. Sequenced: PBMCs. The CDR3 region has the sequence CASSRSGGSYEQYF. The bases are TGTGCCAGCAGCCGGAGCGGGGGGTCCTACGAGCAGTACTTC.